The clone carrying this TCR beta chain was recorded once. The data derive from a study of blood T cell repertoires in COVID-19. Turning to the study itself: Collection of acute and convalescent COVID-19 samples took place in the United States, Italy and Spain. PBMCs, B-cell-depleted T cells, or T cells were the source of the cDNA or gDNA that made up the material.

Original processing methods: How many nucleated cells were present was estimated from reference gene primer amplification. Sequencing used immunoSEQ multiplex PCR; TCRdb keeps in-frame clones, though not all of them. That table gives V, J and clone size, and the DNA gave D and trimming. This table has 55,000 to 65,000 clones, around four fifths appearing once. The CDR3 contains 14 residues. Looked up from germline, CDR1 is KGHSH and CDR2 is LQKENI. With 6 bases removed from V and 0 bases from J, the gap between germline ends came to 10 bases. This clonotype originated in a human donor in a cohort sampled during active COVID-19. The chain couples TRBV18 to TRBJ2-3, with a weak D call TRBD1 (6 bases). The sample consisted of peripheral blood. The CDR3 spells CASSRTESTDTQYF. Written as DNA, the CDR3 is TGTGCCAGCTCCCGGACAGAGAGCACAGATACGCAGTATTTT.